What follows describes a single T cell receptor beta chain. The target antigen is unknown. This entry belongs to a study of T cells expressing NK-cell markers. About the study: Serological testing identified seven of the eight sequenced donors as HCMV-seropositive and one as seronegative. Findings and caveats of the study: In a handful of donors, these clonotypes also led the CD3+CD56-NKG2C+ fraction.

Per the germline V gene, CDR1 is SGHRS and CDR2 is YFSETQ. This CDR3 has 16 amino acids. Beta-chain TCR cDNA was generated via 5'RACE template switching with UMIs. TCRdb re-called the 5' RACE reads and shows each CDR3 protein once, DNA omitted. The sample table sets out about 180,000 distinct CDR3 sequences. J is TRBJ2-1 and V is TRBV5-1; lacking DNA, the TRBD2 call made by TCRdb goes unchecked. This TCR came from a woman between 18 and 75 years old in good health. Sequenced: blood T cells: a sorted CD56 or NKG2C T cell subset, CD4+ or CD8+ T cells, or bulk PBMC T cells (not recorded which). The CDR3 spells CASSLGPSGSYNEQFF. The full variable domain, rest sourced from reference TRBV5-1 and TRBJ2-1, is KAGVTQTPRYLIKTRGQQVTLSCSPISGHRSVSWYQQTPGQGLQFLFEYFSETQRNKGNFPGRFSGRQFSNSRSEMNVSTLELGDSALYLCASSLGPSGSYNEQFFGPGTRLTVL.